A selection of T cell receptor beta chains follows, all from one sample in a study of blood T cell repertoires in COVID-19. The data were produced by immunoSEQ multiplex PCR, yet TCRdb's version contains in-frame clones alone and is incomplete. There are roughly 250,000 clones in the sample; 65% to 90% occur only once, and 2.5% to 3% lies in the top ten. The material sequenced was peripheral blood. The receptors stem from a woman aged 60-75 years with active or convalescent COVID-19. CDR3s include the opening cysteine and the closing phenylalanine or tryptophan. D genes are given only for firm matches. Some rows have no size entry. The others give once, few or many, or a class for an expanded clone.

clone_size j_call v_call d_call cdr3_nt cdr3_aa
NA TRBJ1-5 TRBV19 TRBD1 TGTGCCAGTACCACGGGACAGGGAAGGATGACCCAGCATTTT CASTTGQGRMTQHF
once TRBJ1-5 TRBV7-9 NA TGTGCCAGCAGCTTAGCGGGGGGGGGTTATCAGCCCCAGCATTTT CASSLAGGGYQPQHF
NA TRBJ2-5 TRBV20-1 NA TGCAGTGCTAGCCCTCAAGAGACCCAGTACTTC CSASPQETQYF
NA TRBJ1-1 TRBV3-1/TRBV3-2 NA TGTGCCAGCAGCCAAGTGGGAGTTAACACTGAAGCTTTCTTT CASSQVGVNTEAFF
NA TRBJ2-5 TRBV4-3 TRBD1 TGCGCCAGCAGCCAAAGGGGTTTTTCGACAGGGAGAGAGGAGACCCAGTACTTC CASSQRGFSTGREETQYF
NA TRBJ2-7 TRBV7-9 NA TGTGCCAGCAGCTTAGACGGGGGACGCTCCTACGAGCAGTACTTC CASSLDGGRSYEQYF
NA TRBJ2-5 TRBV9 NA TGTGCCAGCAGCGTAGACAGGGATGCTGCGGAGACCCAGTACTTC CASSVDRDAAETQYF
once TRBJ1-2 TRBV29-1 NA TGCAGCGTTGTACAGGGAGACTATGGCTACACCTTC CSVVQGDYGYTF
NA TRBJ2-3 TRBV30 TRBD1 TGTGCCTGGAGTGTATCCGGGACAGGGGGTTTCTTGGGTTTCACAGATACGCAGTATTTT CAWSVSGTGGFLGFTDTQYF
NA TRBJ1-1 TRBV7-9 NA TGTGCCAGCAGCTGGGGGGAGGGCGCTGAAGCTTTCTTT CASSWGEGAEAFF
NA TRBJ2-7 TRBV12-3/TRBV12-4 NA TGTGCCAGCAGGGGAACAGGGTTGGGGCAGTACTTC CASRGTGLGQYF
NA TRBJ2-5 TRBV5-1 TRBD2 TGCGCCAGCAGGACCCTAGCGGGGGGGTACCAAGAGACCCAGTACTTC CASRTLAGGYQETQYF
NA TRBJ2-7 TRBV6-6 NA TGTGCCAGCAGTTACTCGACTTTGACCAGCTCCTACGAGCAGTACTTC CASSYSTLTSSYEQYF
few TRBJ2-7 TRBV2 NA TGTGCCAGCAGTGATCTGGGGGCGCGGCGCGGGCAGTACTTC CASSDLGARRGQYF
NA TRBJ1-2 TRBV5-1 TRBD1 TGCGCCAGCAGTACAGGGGCCCCCGGCTATGGCTACACCTTC CASSTGAPGYGYTF
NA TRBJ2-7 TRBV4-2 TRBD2 TGTGCCAGCAGCCAAGATACGGGTGGGGGGGCCTACGAGCAGTACTTC CASSQDTGGGAYEQYF
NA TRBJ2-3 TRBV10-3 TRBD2 TGTGCCATCAGGACTAGCGGGGGGGCGGTAGATACGCAGTATTTT CAIRTSGGAVDTQYF
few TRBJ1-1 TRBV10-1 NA TGCGCCAGCAGTGCCCAACCGGGACAAAACACTGAAGCTTTCTTT CASSAQPGQNTEAFF
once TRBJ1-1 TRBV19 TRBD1 TGTGCCAGTAGTAGCCAAAGGGACAGCGTGATGAACACTGAAGCTTTCTTT CASSSQRDSVMNTEAFF
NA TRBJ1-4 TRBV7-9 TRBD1 TGTGCCAGCAGCCTGGGGACAGGGGATCAATATGAAAAACTGTTTTTT CASSLGTGDQYEKLFF
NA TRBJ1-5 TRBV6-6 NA TGTGCCAGCAGTTGGCGGGTAAATCAGCCCCAGCATTTT CASSWRVNQPQHF
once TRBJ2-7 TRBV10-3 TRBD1 TGTGCCATCACAGGGGACAGGGCATCCTACGAGCAGTACTTC CAITGDRASYEQYF